The rows below give T cell receptor beta chains drawn from one sample of a study of blood T cell repertoires in COVID-19. The repertoire was sequenced with immunoSEQ multiplex PCR; TCRdb's copy has only in-frame clones and lacks some. The data contain around 250,000 clones, around 86% of them singletons. Specimen: peripheral blood. The source of these receptors is a woman aged 25 to 45 with active or convalescent COVID-19. Both conserved end residues are part of each CDR3. The order of the fields is V gene, J gene, CDR3 protein.

V: TRBV6-5; J: TRBJ1-5; CDR3: CASSLRGSNQPQHF
V: TRBV18; J: TRBJ1-1; CDR3: CASSPIPHRNTEAFF
V: TRBV12-3/TRBV12-4; J: TRBJ1-2; CDR3: CASSAFSGSGYTF
V: TRBV3-1/TRBV3-2; J: TRBJ2-2; CDR3: CASSQVRQGRGLFF
V: TRBV4-2; J: TRBJ1-1; CDR3: CASSQVSAGLNTEAFF
V: TRBV4-1; J: TRBJ1-6; CDR3: CASSQSRDRANSPLHF
V: TRBV7-9; J: TRBJ1-5; CDR3: CASSLTLQGAGNQPQHF
V: TRBV6-2/TRBV6-3; J: TRBJ2-2; CDR3: CASSKLQGNTGELFF
V: TRBV7-8; J: TRBJ2-3; CDR3: CASSFPGLEPDTQYF
V: TRBV9; J: TRBJ2-2; CDR3: CASSKSGGAHTGELFF
V: TRBV6-5; J: TRBJ1-2; CDR3: CASSVGQTFYGYTF
V: TRBV28; J: TRBJ1-3; CDR3: CASSLLGRLSGNTIYF
V: TRBV2; J: TRBJ2-2; CDR3: CASSRTSGDTGELFF
V: TRBV7-9; J: TRBJ2-3; CDR3: CASSFRTGGLADTQYF
V: TRBV11-1; J: TRBJ2-2; CDR3: CASSLRQGLTGELFF
V: TRBV6-6; J: TRBJ1-6; CDR3: CASSYPGRDSPLHF
V: TRBV7-9; J: TRBJ2-3; CDR3: CASSPTRIGADTQYF
V: TRBV6-5; J: TRBJ2-7; CDR3: CASSYLTDSSYEQYF
V: TRBV9; J: TRBJ2-3; CDR3: CASSAPPGQGADTQYF
V: TRBV7-2; J: TRBJ1-2; CDR3: CASRGGGNDYGYTF
V: TRBV25-1; J: TRBJ2-3; CDR3: CASRATGGADTQYF
V: TRBV6-2/TRBV6-3; J: TRBJ1-1; CDR3: CASSSRHLMNTEAFF
V: TRBV6-1; J: TRBJ1-2; CDR3: CASSEADQGFGYTF
V: TRBV6-5; J: TRBJ2-7; CDR3: CASSYSSRELYF
V: TRBV4-3; J: TRBJ1-1; CDR3: CASSPQGHPNEAFF
V: TRBV19; J: TRBJ2-1; CDR3: CASSILGTSKGNEQFF
V: TRBV19; J: TRBJ1-6; CDR3: CASSIRGSNSPLHF
V: TRBV7-9; J: TRBJ2-5; CDR3: CASSPGGRGVRETQYF
V: TRBV11-3; J: TRBJ2-5; CDR3: CASSSGTSGGYQETQYF
V: TRBV7-9; J: TRBJ2-7; CDR3: CASSLGQDPKQYF
V: TRBV6-2/TRBV6-3; J: TRBJ2-7; CDR3: CASSSAGQGENEQYF
V: TRBV30; J: TRBJ1-3; CDR3: CAWAGSPAGIGNTIYF
V: TRBV24-1; J: TRBJ2-1; CDR3: CATSDFRGGPHNEQFF
V: TRBV7-2; J: TRBJ2-3; CDR3: CASSRRGDRTDTQYF
V: TRBV7-2; J: TRBJ2-1; CDR3: CASSPSSGYNEQFF